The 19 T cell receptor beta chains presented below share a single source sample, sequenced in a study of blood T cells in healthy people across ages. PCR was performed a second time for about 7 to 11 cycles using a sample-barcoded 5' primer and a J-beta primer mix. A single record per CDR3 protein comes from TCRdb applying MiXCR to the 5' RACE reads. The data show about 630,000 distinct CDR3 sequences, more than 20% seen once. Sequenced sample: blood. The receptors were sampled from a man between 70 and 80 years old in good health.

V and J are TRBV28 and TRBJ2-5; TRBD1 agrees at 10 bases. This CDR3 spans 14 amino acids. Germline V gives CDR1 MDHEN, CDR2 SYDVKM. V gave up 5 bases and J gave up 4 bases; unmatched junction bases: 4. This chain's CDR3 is CASSVRQGAETQYF. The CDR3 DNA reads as TGTGCCAGCAGTGTAAGACAGGGGGCAGAGACCCAGTACTTC.

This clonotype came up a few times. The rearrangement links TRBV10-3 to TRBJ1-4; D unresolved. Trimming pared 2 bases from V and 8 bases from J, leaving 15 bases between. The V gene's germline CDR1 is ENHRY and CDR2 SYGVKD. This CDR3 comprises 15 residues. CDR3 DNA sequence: TGTGCCATCAGTGAGGTAGAAGGGAGTTGGGAAAAACTGTTTTTT. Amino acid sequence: CAISEVEGSWEKLFF.

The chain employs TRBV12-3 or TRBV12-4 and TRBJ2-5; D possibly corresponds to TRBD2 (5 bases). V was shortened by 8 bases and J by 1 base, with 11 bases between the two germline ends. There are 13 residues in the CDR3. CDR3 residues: CASGTRTQETQYF. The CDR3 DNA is TGTGCCAGCGGAACTAGAACCCAAGAGACCCAGTACTTC.

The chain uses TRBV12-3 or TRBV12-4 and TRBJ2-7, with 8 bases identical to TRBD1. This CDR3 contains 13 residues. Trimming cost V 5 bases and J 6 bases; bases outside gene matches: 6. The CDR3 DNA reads TGTGCCAGCAGTCGGACAGGGTATGGCGAGCAGTACTTC. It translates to CASSRTGYGEQYF.

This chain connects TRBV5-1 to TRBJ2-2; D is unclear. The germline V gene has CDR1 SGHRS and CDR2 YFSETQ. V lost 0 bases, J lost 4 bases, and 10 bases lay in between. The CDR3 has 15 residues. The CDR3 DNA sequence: TGCGCCAGCAGCTTGGAGGGTAGTCCCACCGGGGAGCTGTTTTTT. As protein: CASSLEGSPTGELFF.

CDR3 sequence reads: CASSPLIGRGDSYEQYF. Here the CDR3 DNA reads TGTGCCAGCAGCCCGTTAATCGGCCGGGGGGACTCCTACGAGCAGTACTTC. V and J are TRBV6-2 or TRBV6-3 and TRBJ2-5, with 7 positions matching TRBD2. TRBJ2-7 matches the DNA end more closely, so the J call is doubtful. The germline gives CDR1 MNHEY, CDR2 SVGEGT. CDR3 length equals 17 residues.

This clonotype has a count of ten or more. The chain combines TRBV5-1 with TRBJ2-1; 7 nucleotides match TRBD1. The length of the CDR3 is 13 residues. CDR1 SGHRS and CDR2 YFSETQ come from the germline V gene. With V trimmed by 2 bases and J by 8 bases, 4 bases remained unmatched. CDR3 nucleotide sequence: TGCGCCAGCAGCTTTCAGGGGGTTGATGAGCAGTTCTTC. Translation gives CASSFQGVDEQFF.

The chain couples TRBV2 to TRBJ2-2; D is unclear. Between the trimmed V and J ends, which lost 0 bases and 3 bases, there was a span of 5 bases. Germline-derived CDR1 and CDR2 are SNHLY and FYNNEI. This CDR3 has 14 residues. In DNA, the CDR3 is TGTGCCAGCAGTGAAGCGCTCGACACCGGGGAGCTGTTTTTT. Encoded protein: CASSEALDTGELFF. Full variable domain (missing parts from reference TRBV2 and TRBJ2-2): EPEVTQTPSHQVTQMGQEVILRCVPISNHLYFYWYRQILGQKVEFLVSFYNNEISEKSEIFDDQFSVERPDGSNFTLKIRSTKLEDSAMYFCASSEALDTGELFFGEGSRLTVL.

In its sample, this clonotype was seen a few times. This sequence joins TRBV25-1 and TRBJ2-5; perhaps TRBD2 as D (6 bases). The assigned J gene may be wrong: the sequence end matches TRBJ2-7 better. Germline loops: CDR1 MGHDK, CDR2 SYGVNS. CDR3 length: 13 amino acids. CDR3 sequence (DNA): TGTGCCAGCATAGCGGAGAACGCCTACGAGCAGTACTTC. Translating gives CASIAENAYEQYF.

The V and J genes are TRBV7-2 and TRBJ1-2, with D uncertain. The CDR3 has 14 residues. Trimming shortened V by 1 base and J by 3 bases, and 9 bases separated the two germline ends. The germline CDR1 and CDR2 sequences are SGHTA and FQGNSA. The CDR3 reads CASSLERTDYGYTF. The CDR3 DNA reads TGTGCCAGCAGCTTAGAAAGGACGGACTATGGCTACACCTTC.

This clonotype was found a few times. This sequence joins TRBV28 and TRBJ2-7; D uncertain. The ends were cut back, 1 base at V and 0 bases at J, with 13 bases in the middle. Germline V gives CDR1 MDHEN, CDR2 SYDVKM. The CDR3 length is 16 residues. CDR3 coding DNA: TGTGCCAGCAGTTTATTGGGCAGTGAAGCCTCCTACGAGCAGTACTTC. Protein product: CASSLLGSEASYEQYF.

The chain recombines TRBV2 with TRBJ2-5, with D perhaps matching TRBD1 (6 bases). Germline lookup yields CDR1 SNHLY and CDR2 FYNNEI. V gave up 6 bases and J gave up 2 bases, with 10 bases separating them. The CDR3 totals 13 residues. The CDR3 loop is CASRDDRQETQYF. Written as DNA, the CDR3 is TGTGCCAGCAGGGACGACAGGCAAGAGACCCAGTACTTC.

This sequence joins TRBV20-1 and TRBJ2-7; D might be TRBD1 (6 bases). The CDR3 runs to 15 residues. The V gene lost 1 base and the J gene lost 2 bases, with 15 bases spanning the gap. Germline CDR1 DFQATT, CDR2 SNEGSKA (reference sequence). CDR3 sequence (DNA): TGCAGTGCTAGAGTTGGGAGACAGGACCCCTACGAGCAGTACTTC. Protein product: CSARVGRQDPYEQYF.

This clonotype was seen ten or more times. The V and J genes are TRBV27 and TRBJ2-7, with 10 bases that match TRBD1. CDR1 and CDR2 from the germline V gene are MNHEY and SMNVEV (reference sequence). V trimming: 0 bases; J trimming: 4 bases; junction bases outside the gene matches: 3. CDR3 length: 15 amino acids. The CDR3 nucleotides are TGTGCCAGCAGTTTATCCGGGACAGGGGTATACGAGCAGTACTTC. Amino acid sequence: CASSLSGTGVYEQYF.

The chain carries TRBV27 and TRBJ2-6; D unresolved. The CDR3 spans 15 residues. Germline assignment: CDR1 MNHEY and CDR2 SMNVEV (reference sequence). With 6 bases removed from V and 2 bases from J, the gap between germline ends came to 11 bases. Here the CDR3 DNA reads TGTGCCAGCAGGGAACTTGGGGCTGGGGCCAACGTCCTGACTTTC. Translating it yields CASRELGAGANVLTF.

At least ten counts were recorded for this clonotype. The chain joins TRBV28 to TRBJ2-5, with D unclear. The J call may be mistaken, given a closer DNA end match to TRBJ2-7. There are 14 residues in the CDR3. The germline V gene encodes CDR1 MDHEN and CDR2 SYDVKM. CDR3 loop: CASSLELYSYEQYF. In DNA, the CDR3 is TGTGCCAGCAGTTTAGAACTATACTCCTACGAGCAGTACTTC.

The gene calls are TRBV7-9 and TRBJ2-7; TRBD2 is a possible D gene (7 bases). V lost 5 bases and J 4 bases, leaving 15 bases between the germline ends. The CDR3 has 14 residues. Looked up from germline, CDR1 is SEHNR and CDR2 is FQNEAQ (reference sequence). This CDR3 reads CASSPMGGRYEQYF. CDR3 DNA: TGTGCCAGCAGCCCTATGGGGGGGCGTTACGAGCAGTACTTC.

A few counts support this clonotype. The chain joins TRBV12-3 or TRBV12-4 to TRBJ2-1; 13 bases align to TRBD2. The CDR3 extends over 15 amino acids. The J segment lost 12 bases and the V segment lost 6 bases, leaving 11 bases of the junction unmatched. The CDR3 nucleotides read TGTGCCAGCAGCCCGCCGGGACTAGCGGGAAAGGCGCAGTTCTTC. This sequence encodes CASSPPGLAGKAQFF.

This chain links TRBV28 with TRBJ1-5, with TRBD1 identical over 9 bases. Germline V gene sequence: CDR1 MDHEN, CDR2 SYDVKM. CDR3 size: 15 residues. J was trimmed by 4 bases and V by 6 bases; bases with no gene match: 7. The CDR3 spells CASRGQGNLNQPQHF. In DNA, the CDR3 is TGTGCCAGCAGAGGACAGGGGAACCTTAATCAGCCCCAGCATTTT.